What follows is one T cell receptor beta chain and its context. The authors' processing: Researchers report that nucleated cell counts were estimated from reference gene primer amplification. Clones were read by immunoSEQ multiplex PCR, and TCRdb kept only the in-frame ones, dropping some. For V, J and clone size, that table is used; D and trimming come from the DNA. The table includes about 49,000 clones, around 86% detected once. The sample originates from a study of blood T cell repertoires in COVID-19. Study-level information: The study drew acute and convalescent COVID-19 samples from the United States, Italy and Spain. T cells, B-cell-depleted T cells, or PBMCs provided the cDNA or gDNA that served as material.

Germline assignment: CDR1 LNHDA and CDR2 SQIVND (reference sequence). Unmatched junction bases numbered 7, after V lost 6 bases and J lost 6 bases. The CDR3 sequence is 14 residues long. Seattle participants joined during active infection and were tracked over time. Sequencing was carried out using peripheral blood. The receptor was derived from a woman older than 75 with COVID-19, enrolled during active disease. V and J are TRBV19 and TRBJ1-2, with 10 bases lining up with TRBD1. CDR3 sequence reads: CASSRDRGPNGYTF. DNA for the CDR3: TGTGCCAGTAGCCGGGACAGGGGACCAAATGGCTACACCTTC.